These 26 T cell receptor beta chains were sequenced from one sample in a study of T cell responses to AZD1222 COVID-19 vaccine (dated by TCRdb to the early 2020s). Receptor amplification or capture employed the immunoSEQ multiplex PCR assay. Entries here come from immuneACCESS through TCRdb and include only in-frame sequences with V and J called. Some clones fail to appear in such tables; in the studies checked, an unresolved V gene covers under half of the shortfall, and the cause of the remainder is unknown. The sample table lists around 120,000 clones, 92% of them with a count of one. The top ten clonotypes cover about 1.1% of the sample. In the paper's terms, the time point label means: baseline before first vaccination. The sequencing used peripheral blood, collected on day 0 of AZD1222 vaccination. All receptors come from an adult in good health.

The rearrangement joins TRBV6-5 to TRBJ2-2; D may correspond to TRBD1 or TRBD2 (6 bases each). The germline V gene has CDR1 MNHEY and CDR2 SVGAGI. The CDR3 is 15 amino acids. Trimming stripped 7 bases from V and 1 base from J, with 13 bases between. In DNA form, the CDR3 reads TGTGCCAGCAAATTAGGGGGGTGGAACACCGGGGAGCTGTTTTTT. Its protein is CASKLGGWNTGELFF.

This clone came up once. The chain has TRBV7-8 and TRBJ1-5; TRBD1 matches at 7 bases. V trimming: 5 bases; J trimming: 5 bases; junction bases outside the gene matches: 9. Germline V gene lookup returns CDR1 SGHVS and CDR2 FQNEAQ. This CDR3 has 15 amino acids. CDR3: CASSPNQGGDQPQHF. The CDR3 DNA is TGTGCCAGCAGCCCCAATCAAGGGGGCGATCAGCCCCAGCATTTT. Based on the CDR3 plus reference TRBV7-8 and TRBJ1-5, the full variable domain is GAGVSQSPRYKVAKRGQDVALRCDPISGHVSLFWYQQALGQGPEFLTYFQNEAQLDKSGLPSDRFFAERPEGSVSTLKIQRTQQEDSAVYLCASSPNQGGDQPQHFGDGTRLSIL.

This clone was counted once. The rearrangement joins TRBV7-2 to TRBJ2-7; D tentatively reads TRBD1 or TRBD2 (5 bases each). Trimming removed 0 bases from V and 4 bases from J, with 13 bases in between. Per the germline V gene, CDR1 is SGHTA and CDR2 is FQGNSA. CDR3 length: 15 residues. The DNA of the CDR3 is TGTGCCAGCAGCTTAGCGGCCCAGGGACCGTACGAGCAGTACTTC. It codes for CASSLAAQGPYEQYF.

The chain carries TRBV29-1 and TRBJ2-1, with D uncertain. The CDR3 covers 12 residues. Germline CDR1 reads SQVTM; CDR2 reads ANQGSEA. Trimming removed 6 bases from V and 10 bases from J, with 16 bases in between. CDR3 residues: CSVAPTVTEQFF. DNA of the CDR3: TGCAGCGTGGCCCCGACTGTTACCGAGCAGTTCTTC.

This sequence joins TRBV7-3 and TRBJ1-1; possibly TRBD1 for D (5 bases). This CDR3 spans 15 amino acids. CDR1 is SGHTA, CDR2 FQGTGA, per germline. V was clipped by 2 bases and J by 4 bases, with 14 bases between them. CDR3 region: CASSLFGGGSTEAFF. Written as DNA, the CDR3 is TGTGCCAGCAGCTTATTCGGGGGAGGGAGCACTGAAGCTTTCTTT.

The rearrangement links TRBV12-3 or TRBV12-4 to TRBJ1-1; a weak D match, TRBD1 (5 bases). V was clipped by 8 bases and J by 1 base, with 11 bases between them. The CDR3 is made up of 13 amino acids. CDR3 sequence (DNA): TGTGCCAGCGGGCGTCAGGGGAACACTGAAGCTTTCTTT. Encoded protein: CASGRQGNTEAFF.

V usage is TRBV5-1 and J usage is TRBJ1-1, with no clear D. Deletions cut 10 bases from V and 1 base from J, with 17 bases between. The CDR3 loop spans 14 amino acids. Germline V gene data show CDR1 as SGHRS and CDR2 as YFSETQ. This CDR3 is CASRTTSSNTEAFF. The CDR3 DNA sequence: TGCGCCTCCCGCACCACCTCCTCGAACACTGAAGCTTTCTTT. The full variable domain, rest sourced from reference TRBV5-1 and TRBJ1-1, is KAGVTQTPRYLIKTRGQQVTLSCSPISGHRSVSWYQQTPGQGLQFLFEYFSETQRNKGNFPGRFSGRQFSNSRSEMNVSTLELGDSALYLCASRTTSSNTEAFFGQGTRLTVV.

V usage is TRBV27 and J usage is TRBJ2-7; maybe TRBD1 (7 bases). Between the trimmed V and J ends, which lost 5 bases and 3 bases, there was a span of 17 bases. Germline CDR1 and CDR2: MNHEY and SMNVEV (reference sequence). The CDR3 is 15 amino acids. This CDR3 reads CASSPQGGIGYEQYF. DNA for the CDR3: TGTGCCAGCAGTCCCCAGGGGGGCATCGGCTACGAGCAGTACTTC.

J is TRBJ1-5 and V is TRBV5-6; D unresolved. The germline CDR1 and CDR2 sequences are SGHDT and YYEEEE. V gave up 0 bases and J gave up 3 bases, with 13 bases separating them. The CDR3 extends over 16 amino acids. The CDR3 coding sequence is TGTGCCAGCAGCTTGGCCGGGCAGATCTACAATCAGCCCCAGCATTTT. The encoded protein is CASSLAGQIYNQPQHF.

The chain is built from TRBV6-5 and TRBJ1-4; a possible D gene is TRBD1 (5 bases). Germline V CDR1 and CDR2: MNHEY, SVGAGI. Trimming pared 7 bases from V and 2 bases from J, leaving 11 bases between. The CDR3 is 14 amino acids. CDR3 in amino acids: CASTRGVTNEKLFF. The CDR3 DNA sequence: TGTGCCAGCACCCGGGGGGTCACTAATGAAAAACTGTTTTTT.

V gene TRBV24-1 combines with J gene TRBJ2-1; 10 bases line up with TRBD1. Germline CDR1 KGHDR, CDR2 SFDVKD. The CDR3 runs 18 residues. Unmatched junction bases numbered 10, after V lost 0 bases and J lost 6 bases. CDR3 residues: CATSDLVKTDRGTNEQFF. As DNA, the CDR3 is TGTGCCACCAGTGATTTGGTTAAAACGGACAGGGGGACCAATGAGCAGTTCTTC.

Only one count was recorded for this clone. The rearrangement uses TRBV28 and TRBJ1-5; TRBD1 might be the D (6 bases). The V and J ends lost 7 bases and 4 bases respectively, with 11 bases between them. The CDR3 loop spans 13 amino acids. The germline CDR1 and CDR2 sequences are MDHEN and SYDVKM. The CDR3 reads CASTRDTNQPQHF. CDR3 nucleotide sequence: TGTGCCAGCACCCGGGACACAAATCAGCCCCAGCATTTT.

The chain has TRBV30 and TRBJ2-7; D not certain. Trimming stripped 0 bases from V and 4 bases from J, with 7 bases between. The CDR3 loop spans 12 amino acids. Germline CDR1 is GTSNPN and CDR2 is SVGIG (reference sequence). The CDR3 region is CAWSVMGYEQYF. CDR3 bases: TGTGCCTGGAGTGTGATGGGATACGAGCAGTACTTC. The full variable domain, in which reference TRBV30 and TRBJ2-7 provide the parts outside the CDR3, is SQTIHQWPATLVQPVGSPLSLECTVEGTSNPNLYWYRQAAGRGLQLLFYSVGIGQISSEVPQNLSASRPQDRQFILSSKKLLLSDSGFYLCAWSVMGYEQYFGPGTRLTVT.

The rearrangement links TRBV5-1 to TRBJ2-2; D ambiguous. CDR1 and CDR2 (germline): SGHRS, YFSETQ. The CDR3 sequence is 16 residues long. V lost 2 bases and J lost 4, with 15 bases in between. CDR3: CASSFRGVTFTGELFF. CDR3 nucleotides: TGCGCCAGCAGCTTTAGAGGCGTAACCTTCACCGGGGAGCTGTTTTTT. Full variable domain (missing parts from reference TRBV5-1 and TRBJ2-2): KAGVTQTPRYLIKTRGQQVTLSCSPISGHRSVSWYQQTPGQGLQFLFEYFSETQRNKGNFPGRFSGRQFSNSRSEMNVSTLELGDSALYLCASSFRGVTFTGELFFGEGSRLTVL.

This clone came up once. This rearrangement joins TRBV27 to TRBJ2-7; D unresolved. The CDR3 consists of 13 residues. Per the germline V gene, CDR1 is MNHEY and CDR2 is SMNVEV (reference sequence). Trimming took off 2 bases at V and 5 bases at J, with 10 bases between the two ends. DNA of the CDR3: TGTGCCAGCAGTTTAAAGGAATTCCACGAGCAGTACTTC. Amino acid sequence: CASSLKEFHEQYF.

J is TRBJ1-1 and V is TRBV7-9; tentatively, D is TRBD1 (6 bases). The CDR3 length is 18 residues. Germline-derived CDR1 and CDR2 are SEHNR and FQNEAQ (reference sequence). V dropped 5 bases and J dropped 0 bases, with 22 bases sitting between them. CDR3 in DNA: TGTGCCAGCAGCCCGGGGGCTGCCAAGGGTCAGTTGAACACTGAAGCTTTCTTT. It yields the protein CASSPGAAKGQLNTEAFF.

V and J are TRBV4-1 and TRBJ2-3; possibly TRBD2 for D (5 bases). In germline, CDR1 is MGHRA, CDR2 YSYEKL. Trimming took off 0 bases at V and 3 bases at J, with 13 bases between the two ends. The length of the CDR3 is 16 residues. The CDR3 DNA follows: TGCGCCAGCAGCCAAGAAACCCCGGACTGGACAGATACGCAGTATTTT. Protein: CASSQETPDWTDTQYF.

The count of this clone is one. The V call is TRBV4-1, the J call TRBJ2-5, with 10 bases identical to TRBD2. V lost 1 base and J lost 1; bases outside the gene matches: 3. This CDR3 is built from 16 residues. Germline V gene lookup returns CDR1 MGHRA and CDR2 YSYEKL. The CDR3 protein is CASSQAGTSVQETQYF. The CDR3 DNA is TGCGCCAGCAGCCAAGCCGGGACTAGCGTCCAAGAGACCCAGTACTTC.

The genes are TRBV5-1 and TRBJ2-1; 8 bases align to TRBD2. The ends lost 0 bases at V and 4 bases at J; junction bases unmatched: 6. Per the germline V gene, CDR1 is SGHRS and CDR2 is YFSETQ. This CDR3 is 16 amino acids long. The CDR3 DNA follows: TGCGCCAGCAGCTTGGTTCCTAGCGGGTTATACAATGAGCAGTTCTTC. Protein: CASSLVPSGLYNEQFF. The full variable domain, its missing parts supplied by reference TRBV5-1 and TRBJ2-1, is KAGVTQTPRYLIKTRGQQVTLSCSPISGHRSVSWYQQTPGQGLQFLFEYFSETQRNKGNFPGRFSGRQFSNSRSEMNVSTLELGDSALYLCASSLVPSGLYNEQFFGPGTRLTVL.

This clone appeared once. V is TRBV5-1 and J is TRBJ2-3; the D gene is possibly TRBD2 (6 bases). The CDR3 runs 15 residues. V was pared by 0 bases and J by 0 bases, with 8 bases between. Germline CDR1 reads SGHRS; CDR2 reads YFSETQ. DNA of the CDR3: TGCGCCAGCAGCTTGGACGCGGGAAGCACAGATACGCAGTATTTT. It is translated as CASSLDAGSTDTQYF. Full variable domain (rest looked up from reference TRBV5-1 and TRBJ2-3): KAGVTQTPRYLIKTRGQQVTLSCSPISGHRSVSWYQQTPGQGLQFLFEYFSETQRNKGNFPGRFSGRQFSNSRSEMNVSTLELGDSALYLCASSLDAGSTDTQYFGPGTRLTVL.

The chain couples TRBV28 to TRBJ2-5; 8 bases match TRBD1. J gave up 7 bases and V 2 bases, and 0 bases lay outside the gene matches. This CDR3 spans 12 amino acids. The V gene's germline CDR1 is MDHEN and CDR2 SYDVKM. CDR3 sequence: CASSLDRGTQYF. The DNA of the CDR3 is TGTGCCAGCAGTTTAGACAGGGGGACCCAGTACTTC.

V is TRBV29-1 and J is TRBJ2-3, with 9 bases identical to TRBD2. The J segment lost 5 bases and the V segment lost 4 bases, leaving 13 bases of the junction unmatched. Germline V gives CDR1 SQVTM, CDR2 ANQGSEA. CDR3 length: 16 residues. The CDR3 bases are TGCAGCGTTGCTCTCGGAGGCGGGAGGGCCTTAGATACGCAGTATTTT. This codes for CSVALGGGRALDTQYF.

This rearrangement joins TRBV29-1 to TRBJ2-7; D not resolved. Between the trimmed V and J ends, which lost 4 bases and 11 bases, there was a span of 21 bases. The germline V gene encodes CDR1 SQVTM and CDR2 ANQGSEA. The CDR3 is made up of 13 amino acids. The DNA of the CDR3 is TGCAGCGTTGTCGGCTCAGACCTCGTACGAGAGTACTTC. Residues: CSVVGSDLVREYF.

This rearrangement joins TRBV7-9 to TRBJ1-6; 9 bases map to TRBD1. The CDR3 totals 17 residues. CDR1 is SEHNR and CDR2 is FQNEAQ in the germline V gene (reference sequence). With 2 bases clipped from V and 8 bases from J, the junction kept 10 bases outside the gene matches. For the CDR3, the DNA is TGTGCCAGCAGCTTAATCTCCGCCGGGACAGGGCATTCACCCCTCCACTTT. Its translation: CASSLISAGTGHSPLHF.

The genes are TRBV7-9 and TRBJ2-7; the D gene is possibly TRBD1 (5 bases). The CDR3 is made up of 12 amino acids. CDR1 SEHNR and CDR2 FQNEAQ come from the germline V gene (reference sequence). Trimming pared 5 bases from V and 3 bases from J, leaving 8 bases between. CDR3 sequence (DNA): TGTGCCAGCAGCAGGCAGGGCTACGAGCAGTACTTC. Translation gives CASSRQGYEQYF.

This chain uses TRBV5-1 with TRBJ2-5; D tentatively reads TRBD1 or TRBD2 (5 bases each). Germline CDR1 and CDR2: SGHRS and YFSETQ. V dropped 0 bases and J dropped 5 bases, with 14 bases sitting between them. This CDR3 contains 15 residues. The DNA for the CDR3 is TGCGCCAGCAGCTTGGATGTACTCTGGGGGGAGACCCAGTACTTC. This encodes CASSLDVLWGETQYF.